This T cell receptor beta chain was identified during a study of cytomegalovirus exposure and HLA in healthy donors. The donors were healthy bone marrow donors. CDR3 length equals 16 residues. Germline CDR1 is SGHTA and CDR2 is FQGTGA. V was pared by 2 bases and J by 1 base, with 11 bases between. The PCR made use of 60 Vbeta and 13 Jbeta primers. TCRdb's table, derived via immunoSEQ multiplex PCR, lists solely in-frame clones and lacks some. The sample contains tens of thousands of clones, about two thirds of which appear only once. This receptor was identified in a woman aged 45-60 years in good health and CMV-seropositive. The sequenced sample was PBMCs. The rearrangement joins TRBV7-3 to TRBJ2-2; D uncertain. Here the CDR3 DNA reads TGTGCCAGCAGCTTATTTGGCGGAGTGAACACCGGGGAGCTGTTTTTT. This translates into CASSLFGGVNTGELFF.